Below, one T cell receptor (beta chain) is given with its context. Its target is not known. Reverse transcription of about 0.5 to 1 ug RNA was carried out with random hexamers. TCRdb called the immunoSEQ multiplex PCR reads again in MiXCR, with one record for every CDR3 protein. The sample has 250,000 to 350,000 distinct CDR3 sequences, about 91% seen once. These data are taken from a study of CD8 T cells in Susac syndrome. General study results and limits: The relatively small number of individuals in the TCR sequencing and HLA analysis was acknowledged by the study.

Sequencing of TCR beta drew on CD8+ and CD4+ T cells from blood. Patients with stable or active relapsing-remitting disease, all of them treatment-naive, made up the multiple sclerosis controls. In contrast to the negatively isolated CD8+ and CD4+ T cells, TEMRA cells were FACS-enriched. The V end was cut by 0 bases, the J end by 4 bases, with 10 bases between. The CDR3 contains 15 residues. Germline CDR1 SEHNR, CDR2 FQNEAQ (reference sequence). This receptor was obtained from a human donor with multiple sclerosis. Sequenced sample: CD4+ T cells from PBMCs. The rearrangement links TRBV7-9 to TRBJ2-1; no definite D call. The CDR3: CASSLAGHLYNEQFF. For the CDR3, the DNA is TGTGCCAGCAGCTTAGCTGGCCATCTTTACAATGAGCAGTTCTTC.